This T cell receptor beta chain stems from a study of siplizumab effects on memory and regulatory T cells. Comments on this clone: Its antigen is undetermined.

General study points: Naive T cells seemed more diverse than memory cells; they also seemed major alloresponse contributors. Mappable CD4+ clones that were alloreactive averaged approximately 69% Treg-derived with siplizumab versus approximately 25% in controls.

From germline, CDR1 is SGHRS and CDR2 YFSETQ. The CDR3 length is 17 residues. The V gene end was trimmed by 6 bases and the J gene end by 2 bases; junction bases not matched to a gene: 8. Roughly 100,000 TCR templates underwent assay in every sample. The method was immunoSEQ multiplex PCR; TCRdb's version includes in-frame clones alone and lacks a portion of them. The sample lists about 100,000 clones; just over 90% were seen once. The sample taken for sequencing was Tregs sorted from blood. The clonotype comes from a human donor in good health. The J gene is TRBJ2-1, the V gene TRBV5-1; 13 bases fit TRBD2. The CDR3 nucleotides are TGCGCCAGCACCCCAAGACTAGCGGGAGGCACCTACAATGAGCAGTTCTTC. Its protein is CASTPRLAGGTYNEQFF. Full variable domain (rest looked up from reference TRBV5-1 and TRBJ2-1): KAGVTQTPRYLIKTRGQQVTLSCSPISGHRSVSWYQQTPGQGLQFLFEYFSETQRNKGNFPGRFSGRQFSNSRSEMNVSTLELGDSALYLCASTPRLAGGTYNEQFFGPGTRLTVL.